The 26 T cell receptor beta chains given below trace back to one sample, sequenced in a study of T cells in Graves' hyperthyroidism and ophthalmopathy (dated by TCRdb to the late 2010s). Receptor libraries were prepared by multiplex PCR. For sequencing, an Illumina HiSeq 2000 was employed. Amplification of TCR beta CDR3 regions was carried out from RNA transcripts. A first-round RT-PCR of the TCR CDR3 used the HTBI primer set with the Qiagen OneStep RT-PCR kit. The public reads were quality trimmed at Q25 with fastp and then assembled into clones with MiXCR by TCRdb, keeping productive beta chains. One record per CDR3 amino acid sequence lists the most common genes and DNA. This sample has about 710,000 distinct CDR3 sequences in its table, and roughly 15% of those were observed once. The top ten constitute around 8.1% of the sample. Material: blood. The receptors shown here come from a man aged 18-30 years with Graves' hyperthyroidism.

This clonotype was observed many times. This chain joins TRBV7-2 and TRBJ2-7; a weak D match, TRBD1 (5 bases). The CDR3 consists of 14 residues. Trimming took 5 bases from V and 3 from J, leaving 14 bases between them. In germline, CDR1 is SGHTA, CDR2 FQGNSA. CDR3 DNA: TGTGCCAGCAGCCCGACTCAAGGGGTCTACGAGCAGTACTTC. Translation: CASSPTQGVYEQYF.

There are many counts of this clonotype. The chain links TRBV27 to TRBJ1-4, with a tentative D call TRBD1 (6 bases). The ends were cut back, 4 bases at V and 4 bases at J, with 10 bases in the middle. Per germline, CDR1 MNHEY and CDR2 SMNVEV (reference sequence). The CDR3 is made up of 14 amino acids. The CDR3 reads CASSSDRSNEKLFF. CDR3 nucleotides: TGTGCCAGCAGTTCCGACAGGAGTAATGAAAAACTGTTTTTT.

V gene TRBV5-6 combines with J gene TRBJ1-2; D not certain. This CDR3 spans 12 amino acids. Trimming removed 7 bases from V and 2 bases from J, with 9 bases in between. Germline loops: CDR1 SGHDT, CDR2 YYEEEE. The CDR3 region has the DNA TGTGCCAGCGAGCAGGCCAACTATGGCTACACCTTC. Translating it yields CASEQANYGYTF.

This chain joins TRBV5-1 and TRBJ2-2, with 9 bases lining up with TRBD1. From germline, CDR1 is SGHRS and CDR2 YFSETQ. The CDR3 runs to 17 residues. The V segment lost 4 bases and the J segment 0 bases; nucleotides outside the gene matches: 7. In DNA form, the CDR3 reads TGCGCCAGCAGCGGGGGACAGGGCCCTGCGAACACCGGGGAGCTGTTTTTT. Its translation: CASSGGQGPANTGELFF.

This clonotype was seen a handful of times. The CDR3 region is CASSSQRGAYNEQFF. The CDR3 nucleotides read TGTGCCAGTAGCTCTCAGAGGGGAGCCTACAATGAGCAGTTCTTC. The chain is built from TRBV19 and TRBJ2-1, with D perhaps matching TRBD1 or TRBD2 (5 bases each). Germline lookup yields CDR1 LNHDA and CDR2 SQIVND (reference sequence). This CDR3 has 15 amino acids. Trimming shortened V by 6 bases and J by 2 bases, and 14 bases separated the two germline ends.

This clonotype was counted a few times. The V call is TRBV2, the J call TRBJ1-1; 8 bases agree with TRBD1. The junction had 10 bases not matched to a gene; V was cut back by 5 bases and J by 2 bases. The germline V gene encodes CDR1 SNHLY and CDR2 FYNNEI. The CDR3 totals 16 residues. Written as DNA, the CDR3 is TGTGCCAGCAGTCGCGACAGGGGAAAAGGAAACACTGAAGCTTTCTTT. Amino acids: CASSRDRGKGNTEAFF. Full variable domain (rest looked up from reference TRBV2 and TRBJ1-1): EPEVTQTPSHQVTQMGQEVILRCVPISNHLYFYWYRQILGQKVEFLVSFYNNEISEKSEIFDDQFSVERPDGSNFTLKIRSTKLEDSAMYFCASSRDRGKGNTEAFFGQGTRLTVV.

This chain joins TRBV6-1 and TRBJ2-7, with D possibly TRBD1 on 5 matching bases. V lost 2 bases and J lost 4, with 18 bases in between. In germline, CDR1 is MNHNS, CDR2 SASEGT. The CDR3 spans 16 residues. The CDR3 reads CASSELWQGTQYEQYF. CDR3 in DNA: TGTGCCAGCAGTGAACTATGGCAGGGCACTCAATACGAGCAGTACTTC.

This clonotype was seen repeatedly, ten times or more. V usage is TRBV7-9 and J usage is TRBJ1-2; D uncertain. Germline loops: CDR1 SEHNR, CDR2 FQNEAQ (reference sequence). This CDR3 contains 12 residues. Trimming cost V 3 bases and J 3 bases, with 5 bases left between them. The CDR3 region is CASSFPDYGYTF. The DNA for the CDR3 is TGTGCCAGCAGCTTCCCAGACTATGGCTACACCTTC.

This clonotype has just one count. It may be a read error: a sequence one base away is much more abundant. The chain couples TRBV6-1 to TRBJ2-1; D unclear. Matching the DNA end better, TRBJ2-7 makes the J call doubtful. The CDR3 runs to 15 residues. CDR1 and CDR2 from the germline V gene are MNHNS and SASEGT. The CDR3 here is CASSPPPQTYNEQYF. CDR3 nucleotide sequence: TGTGCCAGCTCACCACCCCCCCAGACCTACAATGAGCAGTACTTC.

The sample holds many counts of this clonotype. The V gene is TRBV20-1, the J gene TRBJ2-1; the match to TRBD2 covers 7 bases. This CDR3 is 14 amino acids long. V trimming: 3 bases; J trimming: 7 bases; junction bases outside the gene matches: 9. Looked up from germline, CDR1 is DFQATT and CDR2 is SNEGSKA (reference sequence). DNA for the CDR3: TGCAGTGCTAGGTCTGCGGGAGCGGGTAATGAGCAGTTCTTC. This encodes CSARSAGAGNEQFF.

This sequence joins TRBV14 and TRBJ2-1, with 7 bases lining up with TRBD2. The ends lost 0 bases at V and 10 bases at J; junction bases unmatched: 6. The CDR3 consists of 14 residues. Germline V gives CDR1 SGHDN, CDR2 FVKESK. This CDR3 is CASSQDRGEGEQFF. DNA for the CDR3: TGTGCCAGCAGCCAAGACCGGGGGGAGGGGGAGCAGTTCTTC.

This clonotype was observed a single time. V gene TRBV30 combines with J gene TRBJ2-1; perhaps TRBD1 as D (5 bases). Germline CDR1 and CDR2: GTSNPN and SVGIG (reference sequence). The V end was cut by 0 bases, the J end by 8 bases, with 8 bases between. The CDR3 totals 12 residues. Here the CDR3 DNA reads TGTGCCTGGAGTGTACAAGGGGATGAGCAGTTCTTC. It codes for CAWSVQGDEQFF.

This clonotype appeared a few times. The chain uses TRBV19 and TRBJ1-2, with D unresolved. V lost 8 bases to trimming and J lost 3 bases, with 10 bases between them. Germline CDR1 LNHDA, CDR2 SQIVND (reference sequence). The CDR3 extends over 12 amino acids. The CDR3 loop reads CASDGWDYGYTF. Written as DNA, the CDR3 is TGTGCCAGTGACGGATGGGACTATGGCTACACCTTC.

This clonotype was observed a few times. As DNA, the CDR3 is TGCGCCAGCAGTCCGTCGACAGGGGATATTGGGACCCAGTACTTC. The encoded protein is CASSPSTGDIGTQYF. The gene calls are TRBV5-1 and TRBJ2-5; 8 nucleotides agree with TRBD1. J gave up 7 bases and V 5 bases, and 13 bases lay outside the gene matches. The germline V gene has CDR1 SGHRS and CDR2 YFSETQ. The CDR3 runs 15 residues.

This clonotype was counted ten times or more. This sequence joins TRBV27 and TRBJ2-7; 7 nucleotides agree with TRBD1. The CDR3 sequence is 14 residues long. Unmatched junction bases numbered 9, after V lost 7 bases and J lost 3 bases. Germline V gene sequence: CDR1 MNHEY, CDR2 SMNVEV (reference sequence). CDR3 sequence reads: CASKVTGFGYEQYF. Written as DNA, the CDR3 is TGTGCCAGCAAAGTGACAGGGTTTGGCTACGAGCAGTACTTC.

This clonotype was seen more than once but under ten times. Here the CDR3 omits its conserved ending phenylalanine or tryptophan, so a read error is the likely source. The chain is built from TRBV12-3 or TRBV12-4 and TRBJ1-1, with D possibly TRBD1 on 5 matching bases. The CDR3 totals 13 residues. The ends were cut back, 4 bases at V and 4 bases at J, with 10 bases in the middle. CDR3 residues: CASSWGRRTEAFL. In DNA form, the CDR3 reads TGTGCCAGCAGTTGGGGCAGACGCACTGAAGCTTTCTTG.

The sample holds a few counts of this clonotype. This chain uses TRBV7-2 with TRBJ2-7; D gene uncertain. This CDR3 comprises 14 residues. Germline CDR1 and CDR2: SGHTA and FQGNSA. Deletions cut 1 base from V and 5 bases from J, with 12 bases between. The DNA for the CDR3 is TGTGCCAGCAGCTTAGGGCTAGACGCCAACGAGCAGTACTTC. It codes for CASSLGLDANEQYF.

The CDR3 protein is CASSAKGGYTGELFF. CDR3 DNA sequence: TGTGCCAGCAGTGCCAAAGGGGGGTACACCGGGGAGCTGTTTTTT. J is TRBJ2-2 and V is TRBV2; D assignment may be TRBD1 or TRBD2 (6 bases each). The CDR3 spans 15 residues. Germline CDR1 reads SNHLY; CDR2 reads FYNNEI. V was cut by 4 bases and J by 3 bases, with 12 bases left in between.

This clonotype showed up just a few times. The rearrangement uses TRBV19 and TRBJ2-3, with a possible D match to TRBD2 (5 bases). Germline CDR1 LNHDA, CDR2 SQIVND (reference sequence). There are 13 residues in the CDR3. V lost 4 bases and J 4 bases, leaving 9 bases between the germline ends. Here the CDR3 reads CASSRAVADTQYF. CDR3 sequence (DNA): TGTGCCAGTAGTAGAGCGGTGGCAGATACGCAGTATTTT.

This clonotype was counted at least ten times. The chain is built from TRBV12-3 or TRBV12-4 and TRBJ2-5; maybe TRBD2 (5 bases). The CDR3 contains 14 residues. V was shortened by 6 bases and J by 1 base, with 12 bases between the two germline ends. In nucleotides, the CDR3 is TGTGCCAGCAGGACCGCCAGCGGCCAAGAGACCCAGTACTTC. It specifies CASRTASGQETQYF.

This clonotype has a handful of counts. The chain uses TRBV18 and TRBJ2-5; D remains ambiguous. In germline, CDR1 is KGHSH, CDR2 LQKENI. This CDR3 is 12 amino acids long. Trimming took off 4 bases at V and 5 bases at J, with 8 bases between the two ends. The CDR3 coding sequence is TGTGCCAGCTCACTCCAGCCCGAGACCCAGTACTTC. Translating gives CASSLQPETQYF.

This clonotype has more than one count but fewer than ten. J is TRBJ2-2 and V is TRBV29-1, with 7 bases matching TRBD2. CDR1 is SQVTM, CDR2 ANQGSEA, per germline. This CDR3 has 14 amino acids. V shed 6 bases, J shed 0 bases, and the junction held 4 bases outside the gene matches. This CDR3 reads CSVLLAANTGELFF. In DNA form, the CDR3 reads TGCAGCGTCCTGCTAGCGGCGAACACCGGGGAGCTGTTTTTT.

This clonotype appeared many times. This chain uses TRBV3-1 with TRBJ1-1; tentatively, D is TRBD1 (6 bases). V was trimmed by 4 bases and J by 0 bases, leaving 15 bases between them. This CDR3 spans 16 amino acids. Germline V gene sequence: CDR1 LGHDT, CDR2 YNNKEL (reference sequence). For the CDR3, the DNA is TGTGCCAGCAGCCCATCCTGGACAGCCTTGAACACTGAAGCTTTCTTT. It is translated as CASSPSWTALNTEAFF.

This clonotype has a count of ten or more. The chain joins TRBV28 to TRBJ1-6; maybe TRBD1 (5 bases). The CDR3 loop spans 15 amino acids. Germline values: CDR1 MDHEN, CDR2 SYDVKM. V was shortened by 2 bases and J by 10 bases, with 15 bases between the two germline ends. The CDR3 DNA sequence: TGTGCCAGCAGTTTAAGGTGGCAGGGCAGGTCACCCCTCCACTTT. Translating it yields CASSLRWQGRSPLHF.

This clonotype was observed at least ten times. The genes are TRBV2 and TRBJ1-1; D remains ambiguous. Germline CDR1 SNHLY, CDR2 FYNNEI. Trimming removed 6 bases at V and 7 bases at J, with 9 bases between. The CDR3 runs to 11 residues. For the CDR3, the DNA is TGTGCCAGCAGCCCAAGGAGTGAAGCTTTCTTT. Its translation is CASSPRSEAFF.

This clonotype was picked up a small number of times. The chain has TRBV10-1 and TRBJ2-3; D not resolved. The length of the CDR3 is 16 residues. V gave up 0 bases and J gave up 7 bases, with 17 bases separating them. Germline CDR1 is WNHNN and CDR2 is SYGVQD (reference sequence). CDR3 loop: CASSESPAASVYTQYF. The CDR3 bases are TGCGCCAGCAGTGAGTCCCCAGCAGCCTCCGTGTATACGCAGTATTTT.